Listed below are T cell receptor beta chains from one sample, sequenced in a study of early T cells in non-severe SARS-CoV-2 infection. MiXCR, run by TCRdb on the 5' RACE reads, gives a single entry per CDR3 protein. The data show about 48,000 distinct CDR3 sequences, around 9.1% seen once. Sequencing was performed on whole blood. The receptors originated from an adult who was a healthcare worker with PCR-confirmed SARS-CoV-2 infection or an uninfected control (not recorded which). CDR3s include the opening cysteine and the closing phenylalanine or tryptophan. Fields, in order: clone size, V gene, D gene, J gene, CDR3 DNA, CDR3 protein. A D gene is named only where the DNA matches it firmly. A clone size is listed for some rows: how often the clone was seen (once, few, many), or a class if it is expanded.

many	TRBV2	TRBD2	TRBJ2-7	TGTGCCAGCAAGGCTAGCGGGAGTAGGTACGAGCAGTACTTC	CASKASGSRYEQYF
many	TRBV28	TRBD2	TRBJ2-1	TGTGCCAGCAGTTTAATGAAGGGGAGCGGGACCGCCTACAATGAGCAGTTCTTC	CASSLMKGSGTAYNEQFF
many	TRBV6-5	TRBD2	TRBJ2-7	TGTGCCAGCAGTTACTTTGCGGGAGGGACCTCCTACGAGCAGTACTTC	CASSYFAGGTSYEQYF
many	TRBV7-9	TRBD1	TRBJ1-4	TGTGCCAGCAGCCTCCTTGGAGGGGGCGCGACTAATGAAAAACTGTTTTTT	CASSLLGGGATNEKLFF
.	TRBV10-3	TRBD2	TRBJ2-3	TGTGCCATCAGTGAGTCCCTACTAGCGGGGGATACGCAGTATTTT	CAISESLLAGDTQYF
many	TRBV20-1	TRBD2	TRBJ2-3	TGCAGTGCTCCTCCAGCGGGAGAGGGCACAGATACGCAGTATTTT	CSAPPAGEGTDTQYF
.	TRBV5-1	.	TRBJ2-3	TGCGCCAGCAGCTTGGACGGGGACCCGACAGATACGCAGTATTTT	CASSLDGDPTDTQYF
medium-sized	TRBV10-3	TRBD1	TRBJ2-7	TGTGCCATCAGTGAGTCGATGGACAGGGGCCACGAGCAGTACTTC	CAISESMDRGHEQYF
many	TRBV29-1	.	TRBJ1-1	TGCAGCGCGGGGAGGACTGAAGCTTTCTTT	CSAGRTEAFF
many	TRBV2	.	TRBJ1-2	TGTGCCAGCAAAGGACAGTACTATGGCTACACCTTC	CASKGQYYGYTF
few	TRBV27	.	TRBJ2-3	TGTGCCAGCAATCTGCGGGGCACAGATACGCAGTATTTT	CASNLRGTDTQYF
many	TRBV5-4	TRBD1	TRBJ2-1	TGTGCCAGCAGCTTAGGGGACAGTTACAATGAGCAGTTCTTC	CASSLGDSYNEQFF
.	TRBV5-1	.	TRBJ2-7	TGCGCCAGCAGCTTGGCCGAAGAAGGACGAGTCACCTACGAGCAGTACTTC	CASSLAEEGRVTYEQYF
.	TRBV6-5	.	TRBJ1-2	TGTGCCAGCAGTTACTCGCGAATCTCTGGCTACACCTTC	CASSYSRISGYTF
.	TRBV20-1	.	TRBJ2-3	TGCAGTGCTAGCTCATTGCGGAATACGCAGTATTTT	CSASSLRNTQYF
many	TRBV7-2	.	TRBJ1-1	TGTGCCAGCAGCTTAATTATGCGCGACACTGAAGCTTTCTTT	CASSLIMRDTEAFF
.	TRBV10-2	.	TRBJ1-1	TGCGCCAGCAGTGAGTCGGGGGACCTTGAAGCTTTCTTT	CASSESGDLEAFF
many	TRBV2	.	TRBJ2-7	TGTGCCAGCACCCTCCGCACAGGGCTGAACTACGAGCAGTACTTC	CASTLRTGLNYEQYF
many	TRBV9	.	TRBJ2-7	TGTGCCAGCAGCGTACCGGGTGACGAGCAGTACTTC	CASSVPGDEQYF
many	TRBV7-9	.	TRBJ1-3	TGTGCCAGCAGCTCCCCGACATTCCTCTCTGGAAACACCATATATTTT	CASSSPTFLSGNTIYF
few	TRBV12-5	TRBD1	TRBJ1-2	TGTGCTAGTGGTCAAGGACAGGCCAAGGGGTATGGCTACACCTTC	CASGQGQAKGYGYTF
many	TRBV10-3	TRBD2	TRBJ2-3	TGTGCCATCGGGAGGGAAAAGGGCACAGATACGCAGTATTTT	CAIGREKGTDTQYF
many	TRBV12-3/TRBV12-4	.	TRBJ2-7	TGTGCCAGCAGCCCCTTCAACGAGCAGTACTTC	CASSPFNEQYF
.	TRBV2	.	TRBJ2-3	TGTGCCAGCGGACTCGAAGTGTCAGATACGCAGTATTTT	CASGLEVSDTQYF
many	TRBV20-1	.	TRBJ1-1	TGCAGTGCTAGAGATTCAGGGTATAAGAACACTGAAGCTTTCTTT	CSARDSGYKNTEAFF
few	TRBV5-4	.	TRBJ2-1	TGTGCCAGCAGCTTCGACAGAGCGGGTCACAATGAGCAGTTCTTC	CASSFDRAGHNEQFF
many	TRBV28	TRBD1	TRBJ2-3	TGTGCCAGCAGTTTTCTTGAGGGGGCGGTAGATACGCAGTATTTT	CASSFLEGAVDTQYF
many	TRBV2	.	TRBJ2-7	TGTGCCAGCAGTGAACGGCAGGTCCTTTCCTACGAGCAGTACTTC	CASSERQVLSYEQYF
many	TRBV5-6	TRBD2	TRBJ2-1	TGTGCCAGCAGCCTATTCCCCTTACAGCGGGAGGTTGGGGGGGAGCAGTTCTTC	CASSLFPLQREVGGEQFF